These T cell receptor beta chains were read from a single sample in a study of Ad26.COV2.S vaccination and SARS-CoV-2 variants. TCRdb's copy holds only in-frame clones and misses some; the assay was immunoSEQ multiplex PCR. The top ten clones hold less than 4.5% of a sample with around 450,000 clones, less than 95% of them seen once. Here the sequenced sample was peripheral blood, taken in a trial of Ad26.COV2.S vaccine versus placebo. These receptors all stem from a person aged 18 to 65 who received the Ad26.COV2.S COVID-19 vaccine or a placebo. Each CDR3 is given with its conserved first and last residue. The D gene is left open where the match is weak. The size of a clone is reported for some rows only, either as once, few or many, or as a class for expanded clones.

v_call: TRBV24-1; clone_size: NA; d_call: NA; j_call: TRBJ2-1; cdr3_aa: CATRSPGTIGEQFF; cdr3_nt: TGTGCCACCAGATCCCCCGGAACCATTGGCGAGCAGTTCTTC
v_call: TRBV7-8; clone_size: NA; d_call: TRBD2; j_call: TRBJ2-2; cdr3_aa: CASSLTPGLAANTGELFF; cdr3_nt: TGTGCCAGCAGCTTGACTCCGGGCCTAGCGGCGAACACCGGGGAGCTGTTTTTT
v_call: TRBV28; clone_size: NA; d_call: TRBD2; j_call: TRBJ2-7; cdr3_aa: CASSIPGLAHEQYF; cdr3_nt: TGTGCCAGCAGTATCCCGGGACTAGCCCACGAGCAGTACTTC
v_call: TRBV4-1; clone_size: NA; d_call: NA; j_call: TRBJ2-2; cdr3_aa: CASRGTLLRGSGELFF; cdr3_nt: TGCGCCAGCAGGGGCACACTATTAAGGGGGTCCGGGGAGCTGTTTTTT
v_call: TRBV19; clone_size: NA; d_call: NA; j_call: TRBJ1-1; cdr3_aa: CASSSLDVTEAFF; cdr3_nt: TGTGCCAGTAGTAGCTTAGATGTCACTGAAGCTTTCTTT
v_call: TRBV6-2/TRBV6-3; clone_size: NA; d_call: TRBD2; j_call: TRBJ2-7; cdr3_aa: CASSLQPSGSFLYEQYF; cdr3_nt: TGTGCCAGCAGTTTGCAGCCTAGCGGGAGCTTTCTCTACGAGCAGTACTTC
v_call: TRBV11-3; clone_size: NA; d_call: TRBD2; j_call: TRBJ2-3; cdr3_aa: CASSLDLRGEGTDTQYF; cdr3_nt: TGTGCCAGCAGCTTAGATCTTCGGGGGGAAGGAACAGATACGCAGTATTTT
v_call: TRBV5-1; clone_size: NA; d_call: NA; j_call: TRBJ2-3; cdr3_aa: CASSLGSGTTTDTQYF; cdr3_nt: TGCGCCAGCAGCTTGGGCAGCGGAACTACCACAGATACGCAGTATTTT
v_call: TRBV11-2; clone_size: NA; d_call: NA; j_call: TRBJ2-7; cdr3_aa: CASSRLGLNYEQYF; cdr3_nt: TGTGCCAGCAGCCGACTAGGTCTTAACTACGAGCAGTACTTC
v_call: TRBV7-2; clone_size: NA; d_call: TRBD1; j_call: TRBJ2-5; cdr3_aa: CASSTDREETQYF; cdr3_nt: TGTGCCAGCAGCACGGACAGGGAAGAGACCCAGTACTTC
v_call: TRBV10-3; clone_size: NA; d_call: NA; j_call: TRBJ2-1; cdr3_aa: CAIRDQPNEQFF; cdr3_nt: TGTGCCATCAGGGATCAGCCTAATGAGCAGTTCTTC
v_call: TRBV7-7; clone_size: few; d_call: NA; j_call: TRBJ2-5; cdr3_aa: CASSSHPDSQETQYF; cdr3_nt: TGTGCTAGCAGCTCCCACCCGGACAGCCAAGAGACCCAGTACTTC